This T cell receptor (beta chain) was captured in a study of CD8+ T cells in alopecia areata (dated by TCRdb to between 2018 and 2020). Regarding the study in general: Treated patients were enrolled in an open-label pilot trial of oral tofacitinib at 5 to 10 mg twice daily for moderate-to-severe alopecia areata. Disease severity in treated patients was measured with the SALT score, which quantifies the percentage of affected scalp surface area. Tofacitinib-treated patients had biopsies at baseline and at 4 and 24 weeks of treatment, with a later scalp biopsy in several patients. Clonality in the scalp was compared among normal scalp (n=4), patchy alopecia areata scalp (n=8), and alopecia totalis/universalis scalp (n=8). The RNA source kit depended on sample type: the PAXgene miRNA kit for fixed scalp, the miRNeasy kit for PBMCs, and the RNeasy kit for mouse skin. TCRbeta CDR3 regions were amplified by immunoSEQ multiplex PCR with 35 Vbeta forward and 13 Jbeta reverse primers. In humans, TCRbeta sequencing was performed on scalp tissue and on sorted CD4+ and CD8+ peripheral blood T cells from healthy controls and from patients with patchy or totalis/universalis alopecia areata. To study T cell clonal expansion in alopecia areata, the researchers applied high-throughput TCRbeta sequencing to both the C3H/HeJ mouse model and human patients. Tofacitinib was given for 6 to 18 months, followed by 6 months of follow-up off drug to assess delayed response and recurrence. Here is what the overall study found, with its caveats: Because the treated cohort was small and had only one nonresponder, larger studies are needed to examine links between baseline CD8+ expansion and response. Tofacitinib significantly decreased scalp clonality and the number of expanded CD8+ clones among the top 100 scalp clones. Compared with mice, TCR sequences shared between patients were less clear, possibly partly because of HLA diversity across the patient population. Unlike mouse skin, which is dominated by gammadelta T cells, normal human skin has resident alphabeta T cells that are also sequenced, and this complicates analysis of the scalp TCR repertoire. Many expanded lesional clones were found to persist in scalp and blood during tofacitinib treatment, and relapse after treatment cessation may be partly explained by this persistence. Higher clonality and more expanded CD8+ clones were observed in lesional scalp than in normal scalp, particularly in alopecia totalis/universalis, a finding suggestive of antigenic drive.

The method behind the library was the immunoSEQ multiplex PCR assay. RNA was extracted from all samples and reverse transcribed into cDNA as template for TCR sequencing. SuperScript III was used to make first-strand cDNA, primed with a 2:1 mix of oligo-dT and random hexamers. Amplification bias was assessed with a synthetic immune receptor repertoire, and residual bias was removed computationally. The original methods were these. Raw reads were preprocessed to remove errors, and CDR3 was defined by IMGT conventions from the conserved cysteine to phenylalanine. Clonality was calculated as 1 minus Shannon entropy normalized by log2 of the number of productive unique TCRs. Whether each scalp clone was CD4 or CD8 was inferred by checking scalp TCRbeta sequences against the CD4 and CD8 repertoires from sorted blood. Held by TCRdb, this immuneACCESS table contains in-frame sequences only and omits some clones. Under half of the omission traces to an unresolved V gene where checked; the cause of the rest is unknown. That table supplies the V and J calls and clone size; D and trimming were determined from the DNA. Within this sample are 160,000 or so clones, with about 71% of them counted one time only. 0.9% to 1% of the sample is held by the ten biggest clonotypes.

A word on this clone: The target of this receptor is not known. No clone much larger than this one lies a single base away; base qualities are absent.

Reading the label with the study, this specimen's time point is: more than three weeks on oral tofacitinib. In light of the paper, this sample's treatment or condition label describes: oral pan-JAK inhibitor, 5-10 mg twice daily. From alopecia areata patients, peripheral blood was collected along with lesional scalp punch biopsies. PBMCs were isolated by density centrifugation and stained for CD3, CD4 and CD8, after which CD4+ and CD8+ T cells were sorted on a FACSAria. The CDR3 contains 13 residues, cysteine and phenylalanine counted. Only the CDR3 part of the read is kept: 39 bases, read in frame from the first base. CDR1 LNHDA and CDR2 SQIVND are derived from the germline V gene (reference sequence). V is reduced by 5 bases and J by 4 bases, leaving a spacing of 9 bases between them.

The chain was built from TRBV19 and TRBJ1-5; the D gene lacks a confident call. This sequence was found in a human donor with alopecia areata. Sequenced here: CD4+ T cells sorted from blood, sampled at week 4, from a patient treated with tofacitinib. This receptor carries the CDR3 CASSEQKNQPQHF. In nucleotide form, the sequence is TGTGCCAGTAGTGAGCAGAAAAATCAGCCCCAGCATTTT. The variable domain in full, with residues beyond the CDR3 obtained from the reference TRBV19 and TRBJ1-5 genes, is DGGITQSPKYLFRKEGQNVTLSCEQNLNHDAMYWYRQDPGQGLRLIYYSQIVNDFQKGDIAEGYSVSREKKESFPLTVTSAQKNPTAFYLCASSEQKNQPQHFGDGTRLSIL.